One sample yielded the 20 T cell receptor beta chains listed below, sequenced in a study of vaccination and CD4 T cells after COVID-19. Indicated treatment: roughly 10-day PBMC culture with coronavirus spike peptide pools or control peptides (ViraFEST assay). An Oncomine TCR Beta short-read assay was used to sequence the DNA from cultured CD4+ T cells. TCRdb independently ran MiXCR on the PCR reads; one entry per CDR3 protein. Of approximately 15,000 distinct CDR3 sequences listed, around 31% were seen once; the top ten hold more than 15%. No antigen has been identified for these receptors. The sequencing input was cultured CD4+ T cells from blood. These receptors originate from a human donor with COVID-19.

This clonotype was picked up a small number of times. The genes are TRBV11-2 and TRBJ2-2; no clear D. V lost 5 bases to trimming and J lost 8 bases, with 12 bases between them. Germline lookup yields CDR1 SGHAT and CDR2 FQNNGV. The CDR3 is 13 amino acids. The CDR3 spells CASSPTSYGELFF. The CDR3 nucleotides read TGTGCCAGCAGCCCGACTTCCTATGGGGAGCTGTTTTTT. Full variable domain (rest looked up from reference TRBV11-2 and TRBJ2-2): EAGVAQSPRYKIIEKRQSVAFWCNPISGHATLYWYQQILGQGPKLLIQFQNNGVVDDSQLPKDRFSAERLKGVDSTLKIQPAKLEDSAVYLCASSPTSYGELFFGEGSRLTVL.

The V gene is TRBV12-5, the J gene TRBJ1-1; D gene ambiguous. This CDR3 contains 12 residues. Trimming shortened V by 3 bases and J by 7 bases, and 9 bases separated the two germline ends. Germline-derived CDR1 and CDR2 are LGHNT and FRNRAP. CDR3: CASGLDGIEAFF. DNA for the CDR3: TGTGCTAGTGGTTTAGACGGGATTGAAGCTTTCTTT.

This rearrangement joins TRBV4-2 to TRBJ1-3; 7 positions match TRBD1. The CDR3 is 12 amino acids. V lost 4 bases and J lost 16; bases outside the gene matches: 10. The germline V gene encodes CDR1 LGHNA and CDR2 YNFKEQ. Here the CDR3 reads CASSPTGTVPYF. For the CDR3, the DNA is TGTGCCAGCAGCCCTACGGGGACAGTACCTTATTTT.

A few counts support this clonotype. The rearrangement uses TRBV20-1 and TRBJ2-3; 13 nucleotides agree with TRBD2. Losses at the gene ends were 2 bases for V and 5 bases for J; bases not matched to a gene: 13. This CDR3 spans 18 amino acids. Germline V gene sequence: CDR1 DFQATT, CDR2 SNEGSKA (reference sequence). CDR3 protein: CSARPTGRTSGGLDTQYF. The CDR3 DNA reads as TGCAGTGCTAGACCTACCGGCCGGACTAGCGGGGGTTTAGATACGCAGTATTTT.

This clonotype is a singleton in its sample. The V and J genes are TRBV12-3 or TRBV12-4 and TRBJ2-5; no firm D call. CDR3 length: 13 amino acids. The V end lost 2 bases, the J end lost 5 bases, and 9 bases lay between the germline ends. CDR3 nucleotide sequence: TGTGCCAGCAGTTTATTGCGTTGGGAGACCCAGTACTTC. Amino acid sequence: CASSLLRWETQYF.

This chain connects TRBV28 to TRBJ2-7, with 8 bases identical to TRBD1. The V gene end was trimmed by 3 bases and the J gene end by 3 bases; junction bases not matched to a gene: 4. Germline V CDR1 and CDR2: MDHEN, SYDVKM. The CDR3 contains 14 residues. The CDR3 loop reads CASSFGDRGYEQYF. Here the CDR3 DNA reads TGTGCCAGCAGTTTCGGAGACAGGGGCTACGAGCAGTACTTC.

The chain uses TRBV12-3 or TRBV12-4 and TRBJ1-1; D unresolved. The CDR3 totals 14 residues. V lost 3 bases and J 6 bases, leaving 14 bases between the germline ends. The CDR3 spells CASSLAGSLAEAFF. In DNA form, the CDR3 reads TGTGCCAGCAGTTTGGCCGGGTCGTTAGCTGAAGCTTTCTTT.

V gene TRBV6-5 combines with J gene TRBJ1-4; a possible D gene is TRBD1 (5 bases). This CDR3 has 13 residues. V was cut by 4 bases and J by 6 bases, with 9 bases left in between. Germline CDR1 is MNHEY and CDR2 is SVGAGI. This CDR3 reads CASSLSGHEKLFF. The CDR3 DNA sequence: TGTGCCAGCAGTTTATCGGGACATGAAAAACTGTTTTTT.

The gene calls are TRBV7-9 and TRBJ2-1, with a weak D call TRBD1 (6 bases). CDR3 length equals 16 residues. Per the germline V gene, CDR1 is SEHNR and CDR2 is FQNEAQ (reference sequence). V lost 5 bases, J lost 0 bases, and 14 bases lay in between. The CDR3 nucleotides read TGTGCCAGCAGCACCCGTACAGGGAGCTCCTACAATGAGCAGTTCTTC. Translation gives CASSTRTGSSYNEQFF.

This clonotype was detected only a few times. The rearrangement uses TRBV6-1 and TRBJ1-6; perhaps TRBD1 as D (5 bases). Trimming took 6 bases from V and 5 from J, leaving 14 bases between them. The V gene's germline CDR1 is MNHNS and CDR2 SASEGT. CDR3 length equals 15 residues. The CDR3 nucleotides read TGTGCCAGCAGGGGCCCGGGGCTCCATAATTCACCCCTCCACTTT. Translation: CASRGPGLHNSPLHF.

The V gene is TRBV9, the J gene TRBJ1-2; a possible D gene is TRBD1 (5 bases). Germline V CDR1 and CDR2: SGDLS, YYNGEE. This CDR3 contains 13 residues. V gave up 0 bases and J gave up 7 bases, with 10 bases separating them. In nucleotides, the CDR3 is TGTGCCAGCAGCGTAGGTGAAAGGGGTGGCTACACCTTC. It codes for CASSVGERGGYTF.

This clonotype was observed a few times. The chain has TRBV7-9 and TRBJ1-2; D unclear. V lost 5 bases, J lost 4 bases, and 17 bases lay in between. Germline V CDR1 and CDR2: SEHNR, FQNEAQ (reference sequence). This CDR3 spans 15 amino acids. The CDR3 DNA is TGTGCCAGCAGCCCACCATTGGAGGGCGGCTATGGCTACACCTTC. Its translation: CASSPPLEGGYGYTF.

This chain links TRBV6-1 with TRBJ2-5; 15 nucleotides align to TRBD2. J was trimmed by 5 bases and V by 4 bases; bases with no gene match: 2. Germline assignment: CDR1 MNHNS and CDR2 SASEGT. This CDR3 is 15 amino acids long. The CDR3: CASSVGTSGGETQYF. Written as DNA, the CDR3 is TGTGCCAGCAGTGTTGGGACTAGCGGGGGGGAGACCCAGTACTTC.

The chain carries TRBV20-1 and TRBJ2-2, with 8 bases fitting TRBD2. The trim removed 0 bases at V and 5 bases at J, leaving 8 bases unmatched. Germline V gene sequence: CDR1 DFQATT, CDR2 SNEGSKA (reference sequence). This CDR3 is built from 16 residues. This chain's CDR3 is CSARERRGGRTGELFF. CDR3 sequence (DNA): TGCAGTGCTAGAGAGCGTCGCGGGGGGAGAACCGGGGAGCTGTTTTTT.

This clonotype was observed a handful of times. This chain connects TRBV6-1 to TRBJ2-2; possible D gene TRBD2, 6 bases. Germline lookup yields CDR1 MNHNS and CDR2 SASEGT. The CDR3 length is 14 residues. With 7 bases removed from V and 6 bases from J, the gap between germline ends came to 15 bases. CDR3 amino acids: CASILRGGSGELFF. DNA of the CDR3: TGTGCCAGCATTCTCAGAGGAGGGTCCGGGGAGCTGTTTTTT.

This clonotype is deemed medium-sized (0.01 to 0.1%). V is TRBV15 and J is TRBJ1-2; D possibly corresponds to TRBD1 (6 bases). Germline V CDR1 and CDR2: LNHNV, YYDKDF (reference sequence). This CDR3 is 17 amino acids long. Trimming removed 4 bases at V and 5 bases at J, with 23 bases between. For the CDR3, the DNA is TGTGCCACCAGCAAGGACCATCGCACCGAGGGGACATATGGCTACACCTTC. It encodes CATSKDHRTEGTYGYTF.

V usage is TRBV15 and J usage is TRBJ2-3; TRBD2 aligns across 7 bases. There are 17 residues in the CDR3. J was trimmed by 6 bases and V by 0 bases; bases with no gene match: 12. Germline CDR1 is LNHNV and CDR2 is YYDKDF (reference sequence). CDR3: CATSRDGASGAWDTQYF. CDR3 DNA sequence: TGTGCCACCAGCAGAGATGGGGCTAGCGGAGCCTGGGATACGCAGTATTTT.

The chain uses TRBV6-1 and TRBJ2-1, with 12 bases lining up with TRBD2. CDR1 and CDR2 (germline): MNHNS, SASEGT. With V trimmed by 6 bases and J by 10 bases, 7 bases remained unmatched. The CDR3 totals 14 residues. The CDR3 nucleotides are TGTGCCAGCAGACCTAGCGGGGGGGCCTTGGAGCAGTTCTTC. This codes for CASRPSGGALEQFF.

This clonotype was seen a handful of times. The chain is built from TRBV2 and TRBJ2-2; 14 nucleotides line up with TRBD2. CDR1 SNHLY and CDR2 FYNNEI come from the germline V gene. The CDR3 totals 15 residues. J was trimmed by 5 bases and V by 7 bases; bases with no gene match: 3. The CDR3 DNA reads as TGTGCCAGCATCGGGACTAGCGGGGGTACCGGGGAGCTGTTTTTT. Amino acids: CASIGTSGGTGELFF.

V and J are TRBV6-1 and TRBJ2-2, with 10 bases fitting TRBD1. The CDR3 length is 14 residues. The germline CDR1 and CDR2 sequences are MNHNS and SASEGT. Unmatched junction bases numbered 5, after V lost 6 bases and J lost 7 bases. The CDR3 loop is CASRGQGYGGELFF. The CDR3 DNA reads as TGTGCCAGCAGGGGACAGGGGTATGGCGGGGAGCTGTTTTTT.